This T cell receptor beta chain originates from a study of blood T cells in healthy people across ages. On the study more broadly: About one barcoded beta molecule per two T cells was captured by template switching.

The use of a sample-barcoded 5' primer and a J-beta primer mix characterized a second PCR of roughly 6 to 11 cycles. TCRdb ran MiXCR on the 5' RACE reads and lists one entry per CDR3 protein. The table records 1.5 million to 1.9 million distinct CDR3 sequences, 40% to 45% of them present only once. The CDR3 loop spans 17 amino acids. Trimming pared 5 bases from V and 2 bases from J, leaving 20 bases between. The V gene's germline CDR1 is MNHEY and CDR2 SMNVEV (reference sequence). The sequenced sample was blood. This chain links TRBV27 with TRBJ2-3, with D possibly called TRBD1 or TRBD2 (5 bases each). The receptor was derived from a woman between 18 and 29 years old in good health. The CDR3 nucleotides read TGTGCCAGCAGTCGCTCGCTCGGGACCCAAAACACAGATACGCAGTATTTT. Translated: CASSRSLGTQNTDTQYF.